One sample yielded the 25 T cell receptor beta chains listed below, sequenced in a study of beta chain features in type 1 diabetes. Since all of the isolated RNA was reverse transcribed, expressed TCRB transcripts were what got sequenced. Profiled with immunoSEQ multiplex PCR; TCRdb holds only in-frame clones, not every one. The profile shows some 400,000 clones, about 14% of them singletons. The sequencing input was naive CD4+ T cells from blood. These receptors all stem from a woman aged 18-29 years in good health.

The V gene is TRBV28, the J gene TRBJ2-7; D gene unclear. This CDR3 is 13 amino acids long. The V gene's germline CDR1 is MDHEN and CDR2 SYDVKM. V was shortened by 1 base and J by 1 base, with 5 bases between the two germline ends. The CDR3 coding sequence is TGTGCCAGCAGTTTATCCTTGTCCTACGAGCAGTACTTC. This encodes CASSLSLSYEQYF.

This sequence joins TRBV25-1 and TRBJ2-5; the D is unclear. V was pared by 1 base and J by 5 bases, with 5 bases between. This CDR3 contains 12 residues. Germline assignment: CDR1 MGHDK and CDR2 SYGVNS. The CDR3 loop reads CASSESLETQYF. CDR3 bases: TGTGCCAGCAGTGAATCCTTGGAGACCCAGTACTTC. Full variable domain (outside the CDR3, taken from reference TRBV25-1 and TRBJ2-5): EADIYQTPRYLVIGTGKKITLECSQTMGHDKMYWYQQDPGMELHLIHYSYGVNSTEKGDLSSESTVSRIRTEHFPLTLESARPSHTSQYLCASSESLETQYFGPGTRLLVL.

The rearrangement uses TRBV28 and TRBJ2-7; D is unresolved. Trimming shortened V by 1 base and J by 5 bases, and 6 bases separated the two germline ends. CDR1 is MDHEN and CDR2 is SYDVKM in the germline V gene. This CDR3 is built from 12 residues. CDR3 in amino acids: CASSLSADEQYF. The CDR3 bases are TGTGCCAGCAGTTTATCTGCGGACGAGCAGTACTTC.

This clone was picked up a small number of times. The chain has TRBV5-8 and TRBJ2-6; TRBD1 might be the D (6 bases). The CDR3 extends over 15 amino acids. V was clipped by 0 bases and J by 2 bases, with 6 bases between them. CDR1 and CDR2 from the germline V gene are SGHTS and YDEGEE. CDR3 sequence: CASSLDRAGANVLTF. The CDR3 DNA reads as TGTGCCAGCAGCTTGGACAGGGCTGGGGCCAACGTCCTGACTTTC. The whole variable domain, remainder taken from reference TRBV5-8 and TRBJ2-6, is EAGVTQSPTHLIKTRGQQATLRCSPISGHTSVYWYQQALGLGLQFLLWYDEGEERNRGNFPPRFSGRQFPNYSSELNVNALELEDSALYLCASSLDRAGANVLTFGAGSRLTVL.

For the CDR3, the DNA is TGCGCCAGCAGCTCGCCCTACAGGGGAGGCGACACTGAAGCTTTCTTT. This sequence encodes CASSSPYRGGDTEAFF. V is TRBV5-1 and J is TRBJ1-1, with 7 positions matching TRBD1. V lost 3 bases to trimming and J lost 3 bases; unmatched junction nucleotides: 11. From germline, CDR1 is SGHRS and CDR2 YFSETQ. This CDR3 has 16 amino acids. The full variable domain, in which reference TRBV5-1 and TRBJ1-1 provide the parts outside the CDR3, is KAGVTQTPRYLIKTRGQQVTLSCSPISGHRSVSWYQQTPGQGLQFLFEYFSETQRNKGNFPGRFSGRQFSNSRSEMNVSTLELGDSALYLCASSSPYRGGDTEAFFGQGTRLTVV.

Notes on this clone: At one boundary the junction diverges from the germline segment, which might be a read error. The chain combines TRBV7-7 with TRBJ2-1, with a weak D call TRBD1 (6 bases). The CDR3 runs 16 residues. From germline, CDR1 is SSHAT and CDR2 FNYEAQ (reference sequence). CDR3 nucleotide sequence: TGTGCTAGCAGCTTAGAGTTGGGGGCCCCTTACAATGAGCAGTTCTTC. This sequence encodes CASSLELGAPYNEQFF.

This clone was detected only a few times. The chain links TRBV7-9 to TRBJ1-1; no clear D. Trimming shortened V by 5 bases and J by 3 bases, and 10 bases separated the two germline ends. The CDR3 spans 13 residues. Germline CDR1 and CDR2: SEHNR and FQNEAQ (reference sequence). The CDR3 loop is CASSPVGDTEAFF. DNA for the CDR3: TGTGCCAGCAGCCCGGTCGGGGACACTGAAGCTTTCTTT.

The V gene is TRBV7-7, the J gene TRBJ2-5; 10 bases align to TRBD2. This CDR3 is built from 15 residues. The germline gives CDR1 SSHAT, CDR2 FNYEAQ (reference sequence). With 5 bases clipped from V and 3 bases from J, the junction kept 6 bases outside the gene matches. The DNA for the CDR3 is TGTGCCAGCAGCGGGACTAGCGACCTGGAAGAGACCCAGTACTTC. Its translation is CASSGTSDLEETQYF.

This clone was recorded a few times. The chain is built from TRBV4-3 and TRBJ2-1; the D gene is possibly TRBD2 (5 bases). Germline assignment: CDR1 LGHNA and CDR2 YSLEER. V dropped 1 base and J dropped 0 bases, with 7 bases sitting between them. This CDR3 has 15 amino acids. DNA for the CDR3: TGCGCCAGCAGCCAAGTAGCGTACTCCTACAATGAGCAGTTCTTC. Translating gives CASSQVAYSYNEQFF.

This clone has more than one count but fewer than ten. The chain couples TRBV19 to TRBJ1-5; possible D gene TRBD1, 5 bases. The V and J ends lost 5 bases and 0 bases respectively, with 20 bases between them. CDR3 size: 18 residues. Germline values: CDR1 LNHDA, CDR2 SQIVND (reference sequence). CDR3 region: CASSALRTNTYSNQPQHF. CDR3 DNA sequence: TGTGCCAGTAGTGCCCTGAGGACAAATACTTATAGCAATCAGCCCCAGCATTTT.

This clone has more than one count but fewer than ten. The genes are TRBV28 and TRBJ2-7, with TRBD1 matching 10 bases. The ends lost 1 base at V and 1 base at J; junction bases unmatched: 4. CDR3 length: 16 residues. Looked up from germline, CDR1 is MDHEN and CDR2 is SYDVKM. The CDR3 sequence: CASSLFWTGGSYEQYF. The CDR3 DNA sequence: TGTGCCAGCAGTTTATTTTGGACAGGGGGTTCCTACGAGCAGTACTTC.

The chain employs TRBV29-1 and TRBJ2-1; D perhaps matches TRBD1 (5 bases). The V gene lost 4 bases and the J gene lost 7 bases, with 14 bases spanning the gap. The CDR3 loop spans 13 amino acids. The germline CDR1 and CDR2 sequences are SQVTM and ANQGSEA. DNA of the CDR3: TGCAGCGTTGGCGACTTGAAGGGGAATGAGCAGTTCTTC. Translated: CSVGDLKGNEQFF.

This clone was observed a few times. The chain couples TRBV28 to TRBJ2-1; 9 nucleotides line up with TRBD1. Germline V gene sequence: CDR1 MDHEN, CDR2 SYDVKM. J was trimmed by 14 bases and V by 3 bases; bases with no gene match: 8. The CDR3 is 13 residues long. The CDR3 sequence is CASSLGARDREFF. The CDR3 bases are TGTGCCAGCAGTTTGGGGGCCCGGGACAGGGAGTTCTTC.

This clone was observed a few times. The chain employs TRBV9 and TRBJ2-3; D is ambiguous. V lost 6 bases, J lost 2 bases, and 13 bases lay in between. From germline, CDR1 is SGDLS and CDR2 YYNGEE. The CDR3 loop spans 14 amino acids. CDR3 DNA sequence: TGTGCCAGCACCTCGCCCAGCGCCACAGATACGCAGTATTTT. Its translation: CASTSPSATDTQYF.

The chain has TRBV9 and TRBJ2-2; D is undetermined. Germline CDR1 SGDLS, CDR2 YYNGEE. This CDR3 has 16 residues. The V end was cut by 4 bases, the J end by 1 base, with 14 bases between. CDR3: CASSPVGSLNTGELFF. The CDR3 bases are TGTGCCAGCAGCCCCGTGGGTAGCCTGAACACCGGGGAGCTGTTTTTT.

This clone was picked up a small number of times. CDR3 nucleotide sequence: TGCAGCGTAAAGATGGGGACTTCCTCCTACGAGCAGTACTTC. Residues: CSVKMGTSSYEQYF. The V and J genes are TRBV29-1 and TRBJ2-7; tentatively, D is TRBD2 (6 bases). V lost 6 bases, J lost 0 bases, and 15 bases lay in between. The germline CDR1 and CDR2 sequences are SQVTM and ANQGSEA. The CDR3 contains 14 residues.

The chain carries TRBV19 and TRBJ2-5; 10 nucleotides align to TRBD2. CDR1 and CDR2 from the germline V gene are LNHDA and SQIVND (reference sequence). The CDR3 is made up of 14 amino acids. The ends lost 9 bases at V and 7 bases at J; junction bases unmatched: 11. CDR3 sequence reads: CASSGLASRVTQYF. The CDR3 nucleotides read TGTGCCAGCTCGGGACTAGCGAGCCGGGTGACCCAGTACTTC.

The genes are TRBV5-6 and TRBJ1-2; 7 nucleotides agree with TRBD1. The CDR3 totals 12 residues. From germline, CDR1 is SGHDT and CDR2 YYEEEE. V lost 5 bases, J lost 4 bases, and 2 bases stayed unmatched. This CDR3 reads CASSRDSYGYTF. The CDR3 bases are TGTGCCAGCAGTCGGGACAGCTATGGCTACACCTTC.

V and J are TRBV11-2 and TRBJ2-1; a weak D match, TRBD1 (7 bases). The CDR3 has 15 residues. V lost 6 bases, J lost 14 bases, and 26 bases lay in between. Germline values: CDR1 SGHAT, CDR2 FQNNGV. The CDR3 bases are TGTGCCAGCAGATCGCTACGGAGGGGGCTGGGGTCGAAGTTCTTC. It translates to CASRSLRRGLGSKFF.

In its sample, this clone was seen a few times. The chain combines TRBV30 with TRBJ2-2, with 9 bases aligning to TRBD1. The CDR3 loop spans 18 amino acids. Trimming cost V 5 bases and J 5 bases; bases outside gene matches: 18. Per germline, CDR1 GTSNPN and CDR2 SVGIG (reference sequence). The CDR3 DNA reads TGTGCCTGGCGTCCGCGACCGGGACAGGGTTGGGGAACCGGGGAGCTGTTTTTT. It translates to CAWRPRPGQGWGTGELFF.

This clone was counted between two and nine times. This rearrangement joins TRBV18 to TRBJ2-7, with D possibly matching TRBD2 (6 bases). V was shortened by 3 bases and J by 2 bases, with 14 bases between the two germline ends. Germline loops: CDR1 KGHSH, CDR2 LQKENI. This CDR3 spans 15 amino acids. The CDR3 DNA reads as TGTGCCAGCTCACCGGCTACGGGAGCTGCCTACGAGCAGTACTTC. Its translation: CASSPATGAAYEQYF.

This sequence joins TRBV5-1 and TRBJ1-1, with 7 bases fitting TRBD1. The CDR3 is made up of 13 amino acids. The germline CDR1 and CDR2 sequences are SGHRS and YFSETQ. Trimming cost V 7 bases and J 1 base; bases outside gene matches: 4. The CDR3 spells CASARQGNTEAFF. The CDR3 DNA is TGCGCCAGCGCCAGACAGGGGAACACTGAAGCTTTCTTT.

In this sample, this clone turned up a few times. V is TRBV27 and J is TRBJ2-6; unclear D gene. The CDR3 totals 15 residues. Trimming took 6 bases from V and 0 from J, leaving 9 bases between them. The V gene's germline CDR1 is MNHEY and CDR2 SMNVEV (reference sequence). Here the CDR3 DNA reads TGTGCCAGCAGGGCAATCCACTCTGGGGCCAACGTCCTGACTTTC. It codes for CASRAIHSGANVLTF.

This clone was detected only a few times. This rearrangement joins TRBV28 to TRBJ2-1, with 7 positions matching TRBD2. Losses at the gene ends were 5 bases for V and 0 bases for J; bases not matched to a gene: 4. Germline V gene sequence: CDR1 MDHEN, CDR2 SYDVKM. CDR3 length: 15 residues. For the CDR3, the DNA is TGTGCCAGCAGTAGCGGGGCCACCTCCTACAATGAGCAGTTCTTC. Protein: CASSSGATSYNEQFF.

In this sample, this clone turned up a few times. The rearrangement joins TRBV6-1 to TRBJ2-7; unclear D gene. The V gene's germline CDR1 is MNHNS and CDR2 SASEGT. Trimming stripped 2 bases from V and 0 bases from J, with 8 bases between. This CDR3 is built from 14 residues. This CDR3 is CASSELHSSYEQYF. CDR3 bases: TGTGCCAGCAGTGAATTGCACAGCTCCTACGAGCAGTACTTC.